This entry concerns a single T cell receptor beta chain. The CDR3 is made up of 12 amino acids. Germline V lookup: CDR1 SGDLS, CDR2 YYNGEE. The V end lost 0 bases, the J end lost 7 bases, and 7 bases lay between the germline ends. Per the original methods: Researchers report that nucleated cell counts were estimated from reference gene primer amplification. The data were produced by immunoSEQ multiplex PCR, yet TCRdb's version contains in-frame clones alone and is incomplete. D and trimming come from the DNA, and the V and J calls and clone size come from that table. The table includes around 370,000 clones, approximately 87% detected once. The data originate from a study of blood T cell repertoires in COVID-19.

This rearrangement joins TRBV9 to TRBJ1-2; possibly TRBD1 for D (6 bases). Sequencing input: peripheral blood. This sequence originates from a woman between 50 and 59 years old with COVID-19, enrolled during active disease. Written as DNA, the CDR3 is TGTGCCAGCAGCGTAGGAGGGGGTGGCTACACCTTC. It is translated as CASSVGGGGYTF.